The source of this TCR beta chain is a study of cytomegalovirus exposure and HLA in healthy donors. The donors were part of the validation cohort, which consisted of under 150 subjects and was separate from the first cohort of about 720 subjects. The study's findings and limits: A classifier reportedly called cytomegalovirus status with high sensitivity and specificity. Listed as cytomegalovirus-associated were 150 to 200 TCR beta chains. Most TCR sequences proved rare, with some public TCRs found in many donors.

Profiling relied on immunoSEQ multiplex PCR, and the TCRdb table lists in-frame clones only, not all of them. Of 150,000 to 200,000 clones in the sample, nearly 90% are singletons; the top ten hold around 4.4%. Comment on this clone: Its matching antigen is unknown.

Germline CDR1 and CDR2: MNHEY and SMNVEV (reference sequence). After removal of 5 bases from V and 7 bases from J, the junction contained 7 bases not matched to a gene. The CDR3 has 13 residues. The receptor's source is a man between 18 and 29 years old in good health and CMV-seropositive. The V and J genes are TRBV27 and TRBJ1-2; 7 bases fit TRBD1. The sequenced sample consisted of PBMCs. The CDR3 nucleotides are TGTGCCAGCAGTCCCGGGACAGAAGGTGGCTACACCTTC. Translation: CASSPGTEGGYTF.